These 29 T cell receptor beta chains share one sample of origin, sequenced in a study of T cell responses to AZD1222 COVID-19 vaccine. Here immunoSEQ multiplex PCR was the method, and the copy in TCRdb shows in-frame clones only, minus some. The sample has some 150,000 clones, roughly nine tenths seen once. The sequenced sample was peripheral blood, obtained on day 0 of AZD1222 vaccination. These receptors all come from an adult in good health.

The genes are TRBV6-2 or TRBV6-3 and TRBJ2-1; 11 positions agree with TRBD2. Losses at the gene ends were 0 bases for V and 0 bases for J; bases not matched to a gene: 7. This CDR3 is 19 amino acids long. The germline gives CDR1 MNHEY, CDR2 SVGEGT. CDR3 DNA: TGTGCCAGCAGTTACTCCTCGGTAACTAGCGGGGGCTCCTACAATGAGCAGTTCTTC. Translating it yields CASSYSSVTSGGSYNEQFF.

The CDR3: CASSLLAGGPSTGELFF. CDR3 bases: TGTGCCAGCAGCCTACTAGCGGGAGGGCCGAGCACCGGGGAGCTGTTTTTT. V is TRBV7-6 and J is TRBJ2-2; TRBD2 aligns across 13 bases. There are 17 residues in the CDR3. After removal of 5 bases from V and 4 bases from J, the junction contained 7 bases not matched to a gene. Germline CDR1 SGHVS, CDR2 FNYEAQ.

V gene TRBV14 combines with J gene TRBJ2-5; D is undetermined. The ends were cut back, 2 bases at V and 3 bases at J, with 1 base in the middle. Per germline, CDR1 SGHDN and CDR2 FVKESK. The CDR3 totals 11 residues. The CDR3: CASSQKETQYF. The CDR3 coding sequence is TGTGCCAGCAGCCAAAAAGAGACCCAGTACTTC.

This rearrangement joins TRBV28 to TRBJ2-7, with 9 bases that match TRBD2. CDR1 and CDR2 (germline): MDHEN, SYDVKM. J was trimmed by 3 bases and V by 5 bases; bases with no gene match: 5. This CDR3 has 14 residues. This chain's CDR3 is CASSGTSPFYEQYF. CDR3 DNA: TGTGCCAGCAGTGGGACTAGCCCCTTCTACGAGCAGTACTTC.

This chain uses TRBV4-1 with TRBJ1-2, with D unresolved. The germline V gene encodes CDR1 MGHRA and CDR2 YSYEKL. Trimming stripped 2 bases from V and 6 bases from J, with 10 bases between. The CDR3 extends over 13 amino acids. CDR3 coding DNA: TGCGCCAGCAGCCAATCATACGGGGATGGCTACACCTTC. This gives the protein CASSQSYGDGYTF.

The chain employs TRBV19 and TRBJ1-3; D is unresolved. The germline V and J ends were trimmed by 8 bases and 4 bases, with 6 bases remaining between them. Looked up from germline, CDR1 is LNHDA and CDR2 is SQIVND (reference sequence). This CDR3 comprises 11 residues. The CDR3 loop reads CASPRGNTIYF. The CDR3 DNA reads TGTGCCAGTCCGAGAGGAAACACCATATATTTT.

V is TRBV7-2 and J is TRBJ1-2; 12 bases agree with TRBD1. The CDR3 has 21 residues. CDR1 is SGHTA, CDR2 FQGNSA, per germline. V trimming: 0 bases; J trimming: 0 bases; junction bases outside the gene matches: 14. CDR3 region: CASSLALRSSGTGGPNYGYTF. Here the CDR3 DNA reads TGTGCCAGCAGCTTAGCATTACGATCCTCCGGGACAGGGGGCCCTAACTATGGCTACACCTTC.

The rearrangement joins TRBV28 to TRBJ1-4; D gene unclear. The CDR3 is 15 residues long. V lost 2 bases and J lost 1, with 8 bases in between. Germline CDR1 MDHEN, CDR2 SYDVKM. CDR3 nucleotide sequence: TGTGCCAGCAGTTTAGGAGGGATAACTAATGAAAAACTGTTTTTT. Amino acids: CASSLGGITNEKLFF.

The chain carries TRBV6-5 and TRBJ2-3; D not resolved. The CDR3 has 14 residues. The germline CDR1 and CDR2 sequences are MNHEY and SVGAGI. V was cut by 11 bases and J by 1 base, with 16 bases left in between. The DNA for the CDR3 is TGTGCCGTCCGCCCCCTATTCGGCACAGATACGCAGTATTTT. Translated, it gives CAVRPLFGTDTQYF.

V usage is TRBV11-2 and J usage is TRBJ2-5; D is unclear. Germline loops: CDR1 SGHAT, CDR2 FQNNGV. The CDR3 runs to 19 residues. The ends were cut back, 5 bases at V and 2 bases at J, with 27 bases in the middle. CDR3 nucleotide sequence: TGTGCCAGCAGCCTCCGATCAACATCGTGGCGGAGTGTACAAGAGACCCAGTACTTC. This translates into CASSLRSTSWRSVQETQYF.

This chain connects TRBV7-3 to TRBJ2-1; 16 positions agree with TRBD2. V lost 6 bases, J lost 9 bases, and 5 bases stayed unmatched. This CDR3 has 15 amino acids. CDR1 and CDR2 from the germline V gene are SGHTA and FQGTGA. The CDR3 sequence is CASSTGLAGGGEQFF. DNA of the CDR3: TGTGCCAGCAGTACGGGACTAGCGGGAGGGGGTGAGCAGTTCTTC.

This chain links TRBV27 with TRBJ1-4, with 7 bases lining up with TRBD1. After removal of 3 bases from V and 6 bases from J, the junction contained 4 bases not matched to a gene. The CDR3 runs to 14 residues. CDR1 and CDR2 (germline): MNHEY, SMNVEV (reference sequence). The CDR3 bases are TGTGCCAGCAGTTTCCAGGGGGGTTATGAAAAACTGTTTTTT. As protein: CASSFQGGYEKLFF.

The chain uses TRBV19 and TRBJ2-1; tentatively, D is TRBD2 (6 bases). From germline, CDR1 is LNHDA and CDR2 SQIVND (reference sequence). The CDR3 covers 14 residues. V gave up 7 bases and J gave up 3 bases, with 13 bases separating them. The CDR3 here is CASKAGKGYNEQFF. Written as DNA, the CDR3 is TGTGCCAGTAAAGCGGGCAAAGGCTACAATGAGCAGTTCTTC.

This clone was seen a single time. The chain couples TRBV7-6 to TRBJ1-4; D remains unclear. The CDR3 is 14 amino acids. V lost 0 bases, J lost 7 bases, and 9 bases lay in between. Per the germline V gene, CDR1 is SGHVS and CDR2 is FNYEAQ. The CDR3 here is CASSLAAPTEKLFF. For the CDR3, the DNA is TGTGCCAGCAGCTTAGCGGCACCCACTGAAAAACTGTTTTTT.

The chain carries TRBV30 and TRBJ2-1; D may be TRBD2 (6 bases). With 3 bases removed from V and 4 bases from J, the gap between germline ends came to 19 bases. Germline CDR1 and CDR2: GTSNPN and SVGIG (reference sequence). The CDR3 loop spans 16 amino acids. The CDR3 loop reads CAWRYVVTREYNEQFF. As DNA, the CDR3 is TGTGCCTGGAGGTATGTGGTGACTAGGGAATACAATGAGCAGTTCTTC. Using reference TRBV30 and TRBJ2-1 for the parts outside the CDR3, the full variable domain is SQTIHQWPATLVQPVGSPLSLECTVEGTSNPNLYWYRQAAGRGLQLLFYSVGIGQISSEVPQNLSASRPQDRQFILSSKKLLLSDSGFYLCAWRYVVTREYNEQFFGPGTRLTVL.

This clone was found once. The V gene is TRBV7-2, the J gene TRBJ2-1; either TRBD1 or TRBD2 may fit D (6 bases each). The CDR3 contains 14 residues. Germline CDR1 and CDR2: SGHTA and FQGNSA. With 5 bases removed from V and 7 bases from J, the gap between germline ends came to 15 bases. The CDR3 DNA reads TGTGCCAGCAGCGCGCTCCAGGGGAGGAATGAGCAGTTCTTC. Its protein product is CASSALQGRNEQFF.

This clone was recorded once. The genes are TRBV28 and TRBJ1-5; 7 bases are shared with TRBD1. Germline V CDR1 and CDR2: MDHEN, SYDVKM. The CDR3 length is 15 residues. The junction had 8 bases not matched to a gene; V was cut back by 6 bases and J by 3 bases. The CDR3 is CASRPRDRFNQPQHF. CDR3 bases: TGTGCCAGCAGACCAAGGGACAGATTCAATCAGCCCCAGCATTTT.

The chain is built from TRBV5-1 and TRBJ2-2; 12 positions agree with TRBD2. V lost 7 bases, J lost 7 bases, and 8 bases stayed unmatched. Per the germline V gene, CDR1 is SGHRS and CDR2 is YFSETQ. This CDR3 has 15 amino acids. The CDR3 sequence is CASGRLAGGIGELFF. In DNA, the CDR3 is TGCGCCAGCGGCCGGCTAGCGGGAGGGATCGGGGAGCTGTTTTTT.

The V and J genes are TRBV27 and TRBJ2-2, with D possibly matching TRBD1 (6 bases). Germline CDR1 reads MNHEY; CDR2 reads SMNVEV (reference sequence). There are 15 residues in the CDR3. Trimming cost V 1 base and J 3 bases, with 9 bases left between them. The CDR3 DNA follows: TGTGCCAGCAGTTTATTTGAGGGGGACACCGGGGAGCTGTTTTTT. It codes for CASSLFEGDTGELFF.

This clone was seen more than once but under ten times. The V and J genes are TRBV3-1 (or the pseudogene TRBV3-2) and TRBJ1-1; TRBD1 matches 8 bases. Trimming took 0 bases from V and 6 from J; bases not matched to a gene: 6. This CDR3 is 15 amino acids long. Germline CDR1 reads LGHDT; CDR2 reads YNNKEL (reference sequence). The CDR3 DNA sequence: TGTGCCAGCAGCCAAGATTGGGGCAGGGGGCCTGAAGCTTTCTTT. Protein sequence: CASSQDWGRGPEAFF.

V and J are TRBV11-1 and TRBJ2-7; D is undetermined. Germline assignment: CDR1 SGHAT and CDR2 FQDESV (reference sequence). The CDR3 covers 15 residues. The germline V and J ends were trimmed by 3 bases and 3 bases, with 15 bases remaining between them. The CDR3 spells CASSFPFDSSYEQYF. DNA of the CDR3: TGTGCCAGCAGCTTTCCCTTTGATTCGAGCTACGAGCAGTACTTC.

A remark on this clone: This sample includes further DNA sequences coding for the same CDR3. The J gene is TRBJ1-2, the V gene TRBV27, with 9 bases identical to TRBD1. V lost 4 bases to trimming and J lost 5 bases; unmatched junction nucleotides: 2. CDR1 is MNHEY and CDR2 is SMNVEV in the germline V gene (reference sequence). The CDR3 covers 13 residues. The CDR3 DNA reads as TGTGCCAGCAGTTCGACAGGGGGGTATGGCTACACCTTC. Protein sequence: CASSSTGGYGYTF.

V and J are TRBV6-6 and TRBJ1-2, with TRBD1 as a possible D gene (6 bases). With 4 bases removed from V and 8 bases from J, the gap between germline ends came to 17 bases. The germline V gene encodes CDR1 MNHNY and CDR2 SVGAGI (reference sequence). The CDR3 consists of 14 residues. This CDR3 is CASSLLGAGGGYTF. DNA of the CDR3: TGTGCCAGCAGTTTACTAGGGGCCGGGGGCGGCTACACCTTC.

DNA of the CDR3: TGTGCCAGCAGCCGCGGAGGCACTGAAGCTTTCTTT. Its translation is CASSRGGTEAFF. The chain links TRBV3-1 (or the pseudogene TRBV3-2) to TRBJ1-1; D is ambiguous. CDR3 length: 12 amino acids. Trimming took off 4 bases at V and 4 bases at J, with 7 bases between the two ends. Germline values: CDR1 LGHDT, CDR2 YNNKEL (reference sequence).

The chain uses TRBV5-1 and TRBJ1-3, with unresolved D. Trimming removed 2 bases from V and 8 bases from J, with 8 bases in between. This CDR3 has 12 amino acids. In germline, CDR1 is SGHRS, CDR2 YFSETQ. The CDR3 loop reads CASSFNGDTIYF. The CDR3 DNA sequence: TGCGCCAGCAGCTTTAACGGGGACACCATATATTTT.

The rearrangement joins TRBV11-2 to TRBJ2-3; D call uncertain. The CDR3 length is 15 residues. The germline CDR1 and CDR2 sequences are SGHAT and FQNNGV. Trimming left V 3 bases short and J 2 bases short, with 12 bases between. Here the CDR3 reads CASSFRIGDTDTQYF. DNA for the CDR3: TGTGCCAGCAGCTTTCGGATTGGTGACACAGATACGCAGTATTTT. The full variable domain, completed using reference TRBV11-2 and TRBJ2-3, is EAGVAQSPRYKIIEKRQSVAFWCNPISGHATLYWYQQILGQGPKLLIQFQNNGVVDDSQLPKDRFSAERLKGVDSTLKIQPAKLEDSAVYLCASSFRIGDTDTQYFGPGTRLTVL.

CDR3 sequence reads: CASSPTDSAANYGYTF. Written as DNA, the CDR3 is TGTGCCAGCTCACCAACAGACAGTGCAGCGAACTATGGCTACACCTTC. The chain carries TRBV18 and TRBJ1-2; tentatively, D is TRBD1 (5 bases). From germline, CDR1 is KGHSH and CDR2 LQKENI. This CDR3 has 16 residues. V was shortened by 2 bases and J by 2 bases, with 15 bases between the two germline ends.

The chain has TRBV30 and TRBJ2-5; D uncertain. Trimming shortened V by 3 bases and J by 0 bases, and 14 bases separated the two germline ends. The CDR3 extends over 15 amino acids. The germline CDR1 and CDR2 sequences are GTSNPN and SVGIG (reference sequence). The CDR3 coding sequence is TGTGCCTGGAGCCCCACCGCGCAGTACCAAGAGACCCAGTACTTC. Its protein is CAWSPTAQYQETQYF. The variable domain in full, with the rest retrieved from reference TRBV30 and TRBJ2-5, is SQTIHQWPATLVQPVGSPLSLECTVEGTSNPNLYWYRQAAGRGLQLLFYSVGIGQISSEVPQNLSASRPQDRQFILSSKKLLLSDSGFYLCAWSPTAQYQETQYFGPGTRLLVL.

The chain is built from TRBV15 and TRBJ1-6; tentative D call: TRBD1 (5 bases). Germline CDR1 reads LNHNV; CDR2 reads YYDKDF (reference sequence). This CDR3 is 13 amino acids long. V lost 5 bases to trimming and J lost 7 bases, with 9 bases between them. This chain's CDR3 is CATSGGDNSPLHF. The CDR3 nucleotides are TGTGCCACCAGCGGAGGGGACAATTCACCCCTCCACTTT.